The 21 T cell receptor beta chains reported below all come from one sample, sequenced in a study of T cell clusters in autoimmune cytopenias. One tube held mixed TRB-A and TRB-B primer pools for touch-down PCR. TCRdb reprocessed the multiplex PCR reads and keeps a single row for each CDR3 protein, giving no DNA. The listing contains roughly 6,000 distinct CDR3 sequences. TRB was amplified from around 250 ng of peripheral blood genomic DNA per sample. This sample also belongs to another study, concerning T cell repertoires in aging, cancer and after chemotherapy.

Sequencing input: peripheral blood. The receptors come from a human donor in good health.

Measured by frequency, this clonotype is medium-sized. The chain carries TRBV6-5 and TRBJ2-7; no DNA is available, so the TRBD1 call from TCRdb remains unchecked. Germline V CDR1 and CDR2: MNHEY, SVGAGI. The CDR3 runs 16 residues. The CDR3: CASSYSIKADGGEQYF.

V usage is TRBV27 and J usage is TRBJ1-4. The V gene's germline CDR1 is MNHEY and CDR2 SMNVEV (reference sequence). The length of the CDR3 is 19 residues. The CDR3: CASSLFWRSSVSTNEKLFF.

The chain recombines TRBV30 with TRBJ1-3. The CDR3 spans 13 residues. Looked up from germline, CDR1 is GTSNPN and CDR2 is SVGIG (reference sequence). The CDR3 here is CATSWSTANTIYF. Supplemented by reference TRBV30 and TRBJ1-3, the full variable domain reads SQTIHQWPATLVQPVGSPLSLECTVEGTSNPNLYWYRQAAGRGLQLLFYSVGIGQISSEVPQNLSASRPQDRQFILSSKKLLLSDSGFYLCATSWSTANTIYFGEGSWLTVV.

The J gene is TRBJ2-2, the V gene TRBV7-9; TCRdb calls TRBD1, which cannot be checked without DNA. Germline V lookup: CDR1 SEHNR, CDR2 FQNEAQ (reference sequence). CDR3 size: 15 residues. This CDR3 reads CASSLGAVRTGELFF.

This clonotype is deemed medium-sized (0.01 to 0.1%) by its frequency. CDR3 region: CASSLRDSGPQHF. The genes are TRBV13 and TRBJ1-5. The germline gives CDR1 PRHDT, CDR2 FYEKMQ (reference sequence). The CDR3 is 13 residues long.

V and J are TRBV15 and TRBJ2-1; TCRdb reports TRBD1, a call that lacks DNA to check it against. The CDR3 extends over 16 amino acids. From germline, CDR1 is LNHNV and CDR2 YYDKDF (reference sequence). The CDR3 sequence: CATSRGAADSYNEQFF.

V is TRBV6-4 and J is TRBJ2-1. The CDR3 spans 15 residues. In germline, CDR1 is MRHNA, CDR2 SNTAGT. CDR3 region: CASSDSSGSYNEQFF.

The rearrangement joins TRBV12-3 or TRBV12-4 to TRBJ1-4; TCRdb indicates TRBD1, and absent DNA this call remains unverified. The CDR3 contains 15 residues. The CDR3 here is CASSLDRGSDEKLFF.

V gene TRBV19 combines with J gene TRBJ2-7; with no DNA, the TCRdb D assignment of TRBD1 cannot be verified. Germline CDR1 reads LNHDA; CDR2 reads SQIVND (reference sequence). This CDR3 has 13 residues. This CDR3 is CASSTRGTYEQYF.

This clonotype is classed as medium-sized by frequency. The CDR3 sequence is CASSYVLAVYNEQFF. The chain recombines TRBV6-5 with TRBJ2-1; as DNA is missing, the TRBD2 call by TCRdb cannot be tested. The CDR3 covers 15 residues. CDR1 and CDR2 from the germline V gene are MNHEY and SVGAGI.

V gene TRBV4-2 combines with J gene TRBJ2-1; TCRdb proposes TRBD1, but this gene call is untestable without DNA. This CDR3 comprises 17 residues. Per germline, CDR1 LGHNA and CDR2 YNFKEQ. The CDR3 here is CASSQEGERLRGNEQFF.

V is TRBV11-2 and J is TRBJ2-1; TCRdb's D call, TRBD1, is unchecked because there is no DNA. The CDR3 extends over 14 amino acids. CDR1 is SGHAT, CDR2 FQNNGV, per germline. CDR3 loop: CASSPRTGDNEQFF. The variable domain in full, with the rest retrieved from reference TRBV11-2 and TRBJ2-1, is EAGVAQSPRYKIIEKRQSVAFWCNPISGHATLYWYQQILGQGPKLLIQFQNNGVVDDSQLPKDRFSAERLKGVDSTLKIQPAKLEDSAVYLCASSPRTGDNEQFFGPGTRLTVL.

The chain combines TRBV10-3 with TRBJ1-2. CDR1 and CDR2 (germline): ENHRY, SYGVKD. The CDR3 has 15 residues. CDR3 in amino acids: CAISAEVAFNYGYTF.

The V call is TRBV12-3 or TRBV12-4, the J call TRBJ2-7; TCRdb reports TRBD1, a call that lacks DNA to check it against. The CDR3 has 15 amino acids. CDR3 sequence reads: CASSFQGTLSYEQYF.

The chain joins TRBV6-4 to TRBJ2-1. CDR1 and CDR2 from the germline V gene are MRHNA and SNTAGT. The CDR3 runs to 16 residues. The CDR3 reads CASSDSSGSGYNEQFF.

V gene TRBV6-5 combines with J gene TRBJ1-1. Germline lookup yields CDR1 MNHEY and CDR2 SVGAGI. The CDR3 has 14 amino acids. CDR3 amino acids: CASSADGPNTEAFF.

This clonotype is labeled medium-sized based on frequency. The chain employs TRBV27 and TRBJ2-3; lacking DNA, the TRBD2 call made by TCRdb goes unchecked. This CDR3 is 14 amino acids long. Germline V lookup: CDR1 MNHEY, CDR2 SMNVEV (reference sequence). CDR3 in amino acids: CASSLSAGDGTQYF.

In terms of frequency, this clonotype is medium-sized. This chain uses TRBV12-3 or TRBV12-4 with TRBJ1-2; as DNA is missing, the TRBD1 call by TCRdb cannot be tested. The CDR3 is made up of 13 amino acids. CDR3: CASNLGQVYGYTF.

V usage is TRBV6-4 and J usage is TRBJ1-5; TCRdb's assignment of TRBD1 cannot be checked, as there is no DNA. Looked up from germline, CDR1 is MRHNA and CDR2 is SNTAGT. This CDR3 region has 14 residues. CDR3 residues: CASSNDRLNQPQHF.

This clonotype ranks as medium-sized in terms of frequency. The CDR3 protein is CSVRGLSSYNEQFF. The chain employs TRBV29-1 and TRBJ2-1; TCRdb reports TRBD2, a call that lacks DNA to check it against. Looked up from germline, CDR1 is SQVTM and CDR2 is ANQGSEA. The CDR3 runs to 14 residues.

By frequency, this clonotype registers medium-sized (0.01 to 0.1%). This chain joins TRBV18 and TRBJ2-7; TCRdb outputs TRBD2, but without DNA this stays unchecked. The CDR3 sequence is 18 residues long. CDR1 is KGHSH and CDR2 is LQKENI in the germline V gene. The CDR3 is CASSSGLAGGKTSYEQYF.